This TCR beta chain originates from a study of metastatic and nonmetastatic thyroid tumors. Study context: Malignant thyroid and benign thyroid patients provided blood and tumor or nodule tissue whose repertoires were compared.

The table lists this clone with a count of one. Its antigen is still unknown. Under the authors' procedure: Building a distant-metastasis classifier for papillary thyroid cancer drew on CDR3 differences across clinicopathological groups. MiXCR reprocessed the PCR reads for TCRdb. Here the V and J calls rest on TCRdb's processing, not on the authors' analysis. The sample holds tens of thousands of clones, approximately 24% seen once. This CDR3 contains 18 residues. V lost 2 bases, J lost 6 bases, and 16 bases stayed unmatched. Germline loops: CDR1 LGHNA, CDR2 YNFKEQ. Study-level points and caveats: A significant increase in TCR beta diversity was reportedly seen in malignant thyroid tumors relative to benign nodules, in blood and tumor.

All patients reached thyroid surgery having received no treatment beforehand. The sequenced material came from blood. The clonotype originates from a male donor with papillary thyroid cancer or a benign thyroid nodule (not recorded which). Some clones in this sample may be carry-over from other donors' samples. The V and J genes are TRBV4-2 and TRBJ2-7; 10 bases are shared with TRBD1. This CDR3 reads CASSQLGIGGTGVGEQYF. DNA of the CDR3: TGTGCCAGCAGCCAACTGGGCATTGGGGGGACAGGGGTTGGCGAGCAGTACTTC.